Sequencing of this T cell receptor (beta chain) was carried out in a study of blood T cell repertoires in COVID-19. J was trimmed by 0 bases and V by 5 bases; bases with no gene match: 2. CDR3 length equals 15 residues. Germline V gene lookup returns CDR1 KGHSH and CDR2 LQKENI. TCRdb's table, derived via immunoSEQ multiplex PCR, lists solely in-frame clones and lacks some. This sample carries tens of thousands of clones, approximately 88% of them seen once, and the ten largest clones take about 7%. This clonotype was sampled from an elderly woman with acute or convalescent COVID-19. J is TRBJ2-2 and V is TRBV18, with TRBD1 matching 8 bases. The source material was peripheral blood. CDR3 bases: TGTGCCAGCTCATTACAGGGGGCGAACACCGGGGAGCTGTTTTTT. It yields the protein CASSLQGANTGELFF.